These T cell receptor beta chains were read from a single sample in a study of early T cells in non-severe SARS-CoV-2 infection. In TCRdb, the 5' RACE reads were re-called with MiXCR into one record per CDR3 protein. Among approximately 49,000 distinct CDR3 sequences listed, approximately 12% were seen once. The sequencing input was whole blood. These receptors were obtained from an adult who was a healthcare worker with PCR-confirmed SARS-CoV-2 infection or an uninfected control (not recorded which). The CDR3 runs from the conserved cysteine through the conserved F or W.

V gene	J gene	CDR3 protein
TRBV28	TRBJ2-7	CASRLGGGSYEQYF
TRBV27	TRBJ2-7	CASSPGQGTYEQYF
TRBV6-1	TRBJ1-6	CASSENRRPSPLHF
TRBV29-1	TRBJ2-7	CSVEAGGGEQYF
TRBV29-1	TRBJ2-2	CSVDPGHGTGELFF
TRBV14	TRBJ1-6	CASSQERVNSPLHF
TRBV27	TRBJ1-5	CASSLMTGRQGQPQHF
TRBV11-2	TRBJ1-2	CASSKSEGARGYTF
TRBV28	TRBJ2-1	CASTAPGTASYNEQFF
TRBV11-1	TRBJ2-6	CASSPSPSGANVLTF
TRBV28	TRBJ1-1	CASSFQDTEAFF
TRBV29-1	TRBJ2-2	CSTPGGRGGGELFF
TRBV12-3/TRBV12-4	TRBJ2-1	CAIGSFAQSYNEQFF
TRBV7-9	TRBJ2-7	CASSLSRGAYEQYF
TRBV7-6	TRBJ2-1	CASSYSYNEQFF
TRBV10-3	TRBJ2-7	CAIGALDYEQYF